The 25 T cell receptor beta chains below come from one sample, sequenced in a study of blood T cells in healthy people across ages. Next came a second PCR, run for roughly 6 to 11 cycles, which used a sample-barcoded 5' primer along with a J-beta primer mix. MiXCR, run by TCRdb on the 5' RACE reads, gives a single entry per CDR3 protein. This sample has 500,000 to 600,000 distinct CDR3 sequences, with approximately 27% found just once. Sequenced: blood. These receptors were taken from a woman between 65 and 79 years old in good health.

V and J are TRBV29-1 and TRBJ2-5, with D perhaps TRBD2 (6 bases). Looked up from germline, CDR1 is SQVTM and CDR2 is ANQGSEA. The V end was cut by 5 bases, the J end by 5 bases, with 12 bases between. This CDR3 spans 12 amino acids. The CDR3 bases are TGCAGCGTTCTCGGAGGGGCGGAGACCCAGTACTTC. It yields the protein CSVLGGAETQYF.

This clonotype has only a few counts. The chain carries TRBV28 and TRBJ1-6; D not certain. The V end lost 5 bases, the J end lost 4 bases, and 12 bases lay between the germline ends. In germline, CDR1 is MDHEN, CDR2 SYDVKM. The length of the CDR3 is 15 residues. The CDR3 region has the DNA TGTGCCAGCAGTCCGATAGCCTTTTATAATTCACCCCTCCACTTT. This gives the protein CASSPIAFYNSPLHF.

The J gene is TRBJ2-3, the V gene TRBV6-2 or TRBV6-3, with 7 bases aligning to TRBD2. The CDR3 has 15 amino acids. Per germline, CDR1 MNHEY and CDR2 SVGEGT. After removal of 6 bases from V and 2 bases from J, the junction contained 8 bases not matched to a gene. This chain's CDR3 is CASSQMGTNTDTQYF. In nucleotides, the CDR3 is TGTGCCAGCAGCCAGATGGGGACTAACACAGATACGCAGTATTTT.

The genes are TRBV18 and TRBJ2-1, with D perhaps matching TRBD1 or TRBD2 (6 bases each). The CDR3 is made up of 16 amino acids. Per the germline V gene, CDR1 is KGHSH and CDR2 is LQKENI. Trimming took 3 bases from V and 9 from J, leaving 21 bases between them. CDR3 bases: TGTGCCAGCTCACCTAGAGGAGGGACAAATGGGGCTGAGCAGTTCTTC. It specifies CASSPRGGTNGAEQFF.

The chain employs TRBV7-6 and TRBJ2-1; 7 bases fit TRBD1. This CDR3 spans 15 amino acids. J gave up 2 bases and V 4 bases, and 5 bases lay outside the gene matches. The germline V gene has CDR1 SGHVS and CDR2 FNYEAQ. The CDR3 DNA follows: TGTGCCAGCAGCTCTGGACAGGCACCCTACAATGAGCAGTTCTTC. Translated, it gives CASSSGQAPYNEQFF.

The genes are TRBV10-3 and TRBJ2-7; no reliable D call. The CDR3 runs 11 residues. CDR1 ENHRY and CDR2 SYGVKD come from the germline V gene. The V gene lost 2 bases and the J gene lost 5 bases, with 4 bases spanning the gap. The CDR3 reads CAISEQHEQYF. For the CDR3, the DNA is TGTGCCATCAGTGAGCAACACGAGCAGTACTTC.

The CDR3 here is CASSFSLNTEAFF. Written as DNA, the CDR3 is TGTGCCAGCAGCTTTTCGCTGAACACTGAAGCTTTCTTT. The genes are TRBV7-9 and TRBJ1-1; D gene uncertain. Germline CDR1 SEHNR, CDR2 FQNEAQ (reference sequence). The CDR3 totals 13 residues. V was shortened by 3 bases and J by 0 bases, with 5 bases between the two germline ends.

The chain employs TRBV18 and TRBJ2-2; D unclear. Germline V gene data show CDR1 as KGHSH and CDR2 as LQKENI. The V end lost 3 bases, the J end lost 2 bases, and 7 bases lay between the germline ends. The CDR3 has 14 residues. The CDR3 spells CASSPMGNTGELFF. The CDR3 DNA is TGTGCCAGCTCACCGATGGGAAACACCGGGGAGCTGTTTTTT.

Concerning this clonotype itself: At one of its ends the junction is not consistent with the germline gene, which may arise from a read error. The chain recombines TRBV12-3 or TRBV12-4 with TRBJ2-7; tentatively, D is TRBD2 (6 bases). The CDR3 is 13 residues long. The CDR3 loop reads CASSVADTYEQYF. The CDR3 DNA reads TGTGCCAGCAGTGTAGCGGATACCTACGAGCAGTACTTC.

The rearrangement links TRBV2 to TRBJ1-1; a possible D gene is TRBD1 (6 bases). The CDR3 covers 14 residues. V lost 6 bases, J lost 1 base, and 12 bases lay in between. CDR1 SNHLY and CDR2 FYNNEI come from the germline V gene. CDR3 nucleotides: TGTGCCAGCAGCACCGGGACACCGAACACTGAAGCTTTCTTT. Amino acids: CASSTGTPNTEAFF.

A note on this clonotype: This may arise from a read error, as a much more abundant clone is one base away. The gene calls are TRBV20-1 and TRBJ2-5; no clear D gene. Germline lookup yields CDR1 DFQATT and CDR2 SNEGSKA (reference sequence). This CDR3 is built from 11 residues. V was cut by 2 bases and J by 4 bases, with 5 bases left in between. DNA for the CDR3: TGCAGTGCTAGATATCGAGAGACCCAGTACTTC. It yields the protein CSARYRETQYF.

The V gene is TRBV12-3 or TRBV12-4, the J gene TRBJ1-1, with TRBD1 matching over 7 bases. The CDR3 runs 11 residues. The trim removed 9 bases at V and 7 bases at J, leaving 5 bases unmatched. CDR3 in DNA: TGTGCCAGTACAGGGGAGGGTGAAGCTTTCTTT. It translates to CASTGEGEAFF.

The chain recombines TRBV20-1 with TRBJ2-1; a possible D gene is TRBD2 (6 bases). From germline, CDR1 is DFQATT and CDR2 SNEGSKA (reference sequence). The length of the CDR3 is 15 residues. Trimming shortened V by 1 base and J by 2 bases, and 12 bases separated the two germline ends. CDR3 loop: CSARAPSATYNEQFF. The CDR3 DNA sequence: TGCAGTGCTAGAGCCCCTAGCGCAACCTACAATGAGCAGTTCTTC.

This clonotype was detected only a few times. This sequence joins TRBV11-2 and TRBJ1-2; 7 nucleotides align to TRBD1. CDR3 length equals 15 residues. CDR1 SGHAT and CDR2 FQNNGV come from the germline V gene. Trimming cost V 5 bases and J 4 bases; bases outside gene matches: 10. The CDR3 DNA follows: TGTGCCAGCAGCAGACTAGTAGGGGGCTCCTATGGCTACACCTTC. This gives the protein CASSRLVGGSYGYTF.

The rearrangement uses TRBV4-2 and TRBJ1-6; D unclear. Germline CDR1 is LGHNA and CDR2 is YNFKEQ. The CDR3 extends over 16 amino acids. V lost 0 bases and J lost 4, with 10 bases in between. The CDR3 here is CASSQDQAAYNSPLHF. The CDR3 DNA reads as TGTGCCAGCAGCCAAGATCAGGCAGCTTATAATTCACCCCTCCACTTT.

This clonotype has just a few counts. A read error is possible here, since a much larger clone lies one base away. This chain uses TRBV2 with TRBJ2-1; 8 positions match TRBD1. Matching the DNA end better, TRBJ2-5 makes the J call doubtful. The CDR3 length is 17 residues. Germline V CDR1 and CDR2: SNHLY, FYNNEI. This CDR3 is CVSSELVVRTGRETQYF. CDR3 DNA: TGTGTCAGCAGTGAATTGGTGGTCAGGACAGGGCGAGAGACCCAGTACTTC.

As for this clonotype: The junction departs from germline at one end; a sequencing error may be responsible. V gene TRBV7-7 combines with J gene TRBJ1-4; the D is unclear. Germline assignment: CDR1 SSHAT and CDR2 FNYEAQ (reference sequence). This CDR3 is 13 amino acids long. The CDR3 nucleotides read TGTGCTAGCAGCTTAGCTGTTAATGAAAAACTGTTTTTT. It translates to CASSLAVNEKLFF.

The genes are TRBV4-3 and TRBJ2-6; D gene uncertain. The CDR3 runs 16 residues. The V end lost 0 bases, the J end lost 1 base, and 7 bases lay between the germline ends. CDR1 is LGHNA, CDR2 YSLEER, per germline. CDR3 region: CASSQDPVSGANVLTF. The CDR3 nucleotides read TGCGCCAGCAGCCAAGATCCGGTATCTGGGGCCAACGTCCTGACTTTC.

This clonotype was counted at least ten times. The chain recombines TRBV5-1 with TRBJ2-5, with D tentatively TRBD1 (5 bases). Germline V lookup: CDR1 SGHRS, CDR2 YFSETQ. Trimming removed 4 bases from V and 5 bases from J, with 15 bases in between. The CDR3 sequence is 14 residues long. The CDR3 spells CASSRGPPGETQYF. CDR3 nucleotides: TGCGCCAGCAGCAGAGGACCGCCAGGGGAGACCCAGTACTTC.

Written as DNA, the CDR3 is TGTGCCAGCTCACCGACGGGACAGGCAGACACAGATACGCAGTATTTT. Its translation is CASSPTGQADTDTQYF. The chain carries TRBV18 and TRBJ2-3; TRBD1 aligns across 8 bases. The V gene's germline CDR1 is KGHSH and CDR2 LQKENI. Trimming took 3 bases from V and 2 from J; bases not matched to a gene: 7. The CDR3 contains 16 residues.

This clonotype was seen many times. V and J are TRBV29-1 and TRBJ2-5, with D possibly being TRBD2 (6 bases). The germline V gene has CDR1 SQVTM and CDR2 ANQGSEA. Between the trimmed V and J ends, which lost 8 bases and 5 bases, there was a span of 18 bases. The CDR3 runs 13 residues. The CDR3 bases are TGCAGCTCATCCTCGGAGGGGTTCGAGACCCAGTACTTC. Its protein is CSSSSEGFETQYF.

The J gene is TRBJ2-3, the V gene TRBV2; D unresolved. Trimming took off 10 bases at V and 0 bases at J, with 17 bases between the two ends. Per germline, CDR1 SNHLY and CDR2 FYNNEI. This CDR3 is built from 15 residues. DNA for the CDR3: TGTGCCACCAAAGAAAAGATGGTTAGCACAGATACGCAGTATTTT. Its protein is CATKEKMVSTDTQYF.

The chain couples TRBV6-1 to TRBJ1-2, with a weak D call TRBD1 (6 bases). The CDR3 is 14 residues long. CDR1 and CDR2 (germline): MNHNS, SASEGT. Deletions cut 7 bases from V and 4 bases from J, with 16 bases between. Written as DNA, the CDR3 is TGTGCCAGCACCCCGACAGGTACCTTCTATGGCTACACCTTC. Its protein is CASTPTGTFYGYTF.

The rearrangement links TRBV7-2 to TRBJ2-5; D possibly matches TRBD1 or TRBD2 (5 bases each). Per the germline V gene, CDR1 is SGHTA and CDR2 is FQGNSA. This CDR3 has 11 residues. Trimming removed 11 bases from V and 8 bases from J, with 15 bases in between. The CDR3 DNA is TGTGCCTGTTCGGGGCATGCCACCCAGTACTTC. Its protein product is CACSGHATQYF.

The chain carries TRBV20-1 and TRBJ1-1; perhaps TRBD1 as D (5 bases). Trimming left V 3 bases short and J 6 bases short, with 14 bases between. CDR3 size: 13 residues. Germline V gene lookup returns CDR1 DFQATT and CDR2 SNEGSKA (reference sequence). CDR3: CSAREGNGPEAFF. CDR3 DNA: TGCAGTGCTAGGGAGGGGAATGGCCCTGAAGCTTTCTTT.